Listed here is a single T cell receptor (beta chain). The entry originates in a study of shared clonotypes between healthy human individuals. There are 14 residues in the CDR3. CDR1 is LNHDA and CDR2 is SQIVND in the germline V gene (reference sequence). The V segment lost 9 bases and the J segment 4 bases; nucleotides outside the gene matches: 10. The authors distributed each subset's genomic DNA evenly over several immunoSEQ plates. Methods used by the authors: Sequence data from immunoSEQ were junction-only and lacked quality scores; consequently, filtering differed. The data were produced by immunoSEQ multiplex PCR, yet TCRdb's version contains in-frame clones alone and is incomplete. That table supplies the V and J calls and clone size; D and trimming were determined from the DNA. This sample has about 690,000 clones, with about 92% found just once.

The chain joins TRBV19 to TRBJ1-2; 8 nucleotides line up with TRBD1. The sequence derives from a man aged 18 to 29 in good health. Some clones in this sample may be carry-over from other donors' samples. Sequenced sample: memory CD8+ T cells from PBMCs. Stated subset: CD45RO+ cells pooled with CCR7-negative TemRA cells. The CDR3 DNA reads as TGTGCCAGGCGACGGACAGGGTACGGCTATGGCTACACCTTC. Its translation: CARRRTGYGYGYTF.